This T cell receptor beta chain is drawn from a study of shared clonotypes between healthy human individuals. Profiling relied on immunoSEQ multiplex PCR, and the TCRdb table lists in-frame clones only, not all of them. The sample has a few million clones, 85% to 95% seen once. Germline values: CDR1 SGHTA, CDR2 FQGNSA. This CDR3 is built from 16 residues. The V end was cut by 5 bases, the J end by 2 bases, with 17 bases between. This chain joins TRBV7-2 and TRBJ2-3; TRBD2 is a possible D gene (6 bases). The material sequenced was naive CD4+ T cells from PBMCs. As to subset: CD45RA+ positively selected. This clonotype was sampled from a man between 18 and 29 years old in good health. Some clones in this sample may be carry-over from other donors' samples. In DNA form, the CDR3 reads TGTGCCAGCAGCCATTACCGGGGAGGAGTCACAGATACGCAGTATTTT. Protein sequence: CASSHYRGGVTDTQYF.